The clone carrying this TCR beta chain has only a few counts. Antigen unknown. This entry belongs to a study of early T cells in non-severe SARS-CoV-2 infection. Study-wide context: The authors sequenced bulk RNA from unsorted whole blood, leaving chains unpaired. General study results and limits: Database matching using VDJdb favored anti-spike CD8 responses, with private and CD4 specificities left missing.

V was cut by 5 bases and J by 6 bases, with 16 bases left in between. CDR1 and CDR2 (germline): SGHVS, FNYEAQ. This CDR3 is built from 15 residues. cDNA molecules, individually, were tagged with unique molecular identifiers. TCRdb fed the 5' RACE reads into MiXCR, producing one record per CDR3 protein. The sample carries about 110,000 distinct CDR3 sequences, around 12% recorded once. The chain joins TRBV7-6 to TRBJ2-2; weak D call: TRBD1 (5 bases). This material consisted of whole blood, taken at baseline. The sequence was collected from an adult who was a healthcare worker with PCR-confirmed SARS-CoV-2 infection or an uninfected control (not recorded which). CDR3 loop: CASSPQQGSAGELFF. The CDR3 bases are TGTGCCAGCAGCCCTCAGCAGGGTAGTGCCGGGGAGCTGTTTTTT.